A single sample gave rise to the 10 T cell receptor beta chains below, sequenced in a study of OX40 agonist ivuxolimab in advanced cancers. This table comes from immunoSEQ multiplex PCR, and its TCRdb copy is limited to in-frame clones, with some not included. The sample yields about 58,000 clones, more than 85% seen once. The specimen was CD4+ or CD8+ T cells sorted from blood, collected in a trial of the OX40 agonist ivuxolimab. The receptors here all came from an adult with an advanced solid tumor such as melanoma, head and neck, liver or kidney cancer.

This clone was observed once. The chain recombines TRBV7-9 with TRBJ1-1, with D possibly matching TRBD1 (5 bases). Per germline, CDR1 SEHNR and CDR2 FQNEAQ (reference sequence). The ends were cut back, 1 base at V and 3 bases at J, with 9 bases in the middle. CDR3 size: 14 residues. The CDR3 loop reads CASSLDRRDTEAFF. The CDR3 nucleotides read TGTGCCAGCAGCTTAGACAGGAGGGACACTGAAGCTTTCTTT. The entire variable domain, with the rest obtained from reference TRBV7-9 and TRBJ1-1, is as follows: DTGVSQNPRHKITKRGQNVTFRCDPISEHNRLYWYRQTLGQGPEFLTYFQNEAQLEKSRLLSDRFSAERPKGSFSTLEIQRTEQGDSAMYLCASSLDRRDTEAFFGQGTRLTVV.

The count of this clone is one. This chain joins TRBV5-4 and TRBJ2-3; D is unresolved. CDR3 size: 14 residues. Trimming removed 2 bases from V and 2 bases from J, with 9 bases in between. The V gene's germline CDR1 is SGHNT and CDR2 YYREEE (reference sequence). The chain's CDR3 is CASSFERLTDTQYF. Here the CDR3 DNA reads TGTGCCAGCAGCTTCGAGAGACTCACAGATACGCAGTATTTT.

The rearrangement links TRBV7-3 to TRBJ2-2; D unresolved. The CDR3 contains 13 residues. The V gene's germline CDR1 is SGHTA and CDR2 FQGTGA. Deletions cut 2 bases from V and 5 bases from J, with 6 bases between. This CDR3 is CASSLLVTGELFF. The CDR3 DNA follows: TGTGCCAGCAGCTTATTGGTGACCGGGGAGCTGTTTTTT.

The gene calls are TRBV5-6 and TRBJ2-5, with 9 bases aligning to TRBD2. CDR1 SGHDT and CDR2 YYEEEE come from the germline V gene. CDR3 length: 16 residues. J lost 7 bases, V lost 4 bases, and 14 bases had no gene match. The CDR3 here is CASSNPTSGYQWTQYF. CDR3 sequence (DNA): TGTGCCAGCAGCAATCCGACTAGCGGCTACCAATGGACCCAGTACTTC.

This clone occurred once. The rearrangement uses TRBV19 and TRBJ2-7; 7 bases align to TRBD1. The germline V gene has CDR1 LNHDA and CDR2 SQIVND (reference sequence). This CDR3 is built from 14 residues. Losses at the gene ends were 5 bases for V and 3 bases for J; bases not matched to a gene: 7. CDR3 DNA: TGTGCCAGTAGTGACCGGGACAGATTCTACGAGCAGTACTTC. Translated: CASSDRDRFYEQYF.

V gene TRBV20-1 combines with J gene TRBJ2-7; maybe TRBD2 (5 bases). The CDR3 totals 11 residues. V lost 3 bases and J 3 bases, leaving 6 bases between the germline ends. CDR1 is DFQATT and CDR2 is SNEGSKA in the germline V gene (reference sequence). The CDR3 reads CSASGNYEQYF. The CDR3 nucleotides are TGCAGTGCTAGCGGGAACTACGAGCAGTACTTC.

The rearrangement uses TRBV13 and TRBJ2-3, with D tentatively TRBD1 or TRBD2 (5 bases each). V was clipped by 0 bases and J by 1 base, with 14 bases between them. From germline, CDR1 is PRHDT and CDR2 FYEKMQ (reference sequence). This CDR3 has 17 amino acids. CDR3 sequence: CASSLGTGRKGTDTQYF. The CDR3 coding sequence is TGTGCCAGCAGCTTAGGCACGGGACGGAAAGGCACAGATACGCAGTATTTT.

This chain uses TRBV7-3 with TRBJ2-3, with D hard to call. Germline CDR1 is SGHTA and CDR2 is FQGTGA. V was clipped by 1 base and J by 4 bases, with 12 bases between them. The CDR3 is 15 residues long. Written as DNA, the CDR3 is TGTGCCAGCAGCTTAATCCGCAGCGATGCAGATACGCAGTATTTT. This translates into CASSLIRSDADTQYF.

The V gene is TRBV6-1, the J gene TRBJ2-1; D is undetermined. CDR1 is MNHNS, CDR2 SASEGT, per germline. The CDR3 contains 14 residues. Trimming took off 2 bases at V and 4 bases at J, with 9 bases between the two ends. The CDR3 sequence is CASSESQLYNEQFF. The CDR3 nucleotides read TGTGCCAGCAGTGAAAGTCAGCTTTACAATGAGCAGTTCTTC.

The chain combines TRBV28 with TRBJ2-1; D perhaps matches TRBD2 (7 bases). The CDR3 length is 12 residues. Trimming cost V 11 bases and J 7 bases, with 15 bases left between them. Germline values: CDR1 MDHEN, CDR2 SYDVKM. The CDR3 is CACGGPSNEQFF. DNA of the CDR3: TGTGCCTGCGGGGGCCCCTCGAATGAGCAGTTCTTC.